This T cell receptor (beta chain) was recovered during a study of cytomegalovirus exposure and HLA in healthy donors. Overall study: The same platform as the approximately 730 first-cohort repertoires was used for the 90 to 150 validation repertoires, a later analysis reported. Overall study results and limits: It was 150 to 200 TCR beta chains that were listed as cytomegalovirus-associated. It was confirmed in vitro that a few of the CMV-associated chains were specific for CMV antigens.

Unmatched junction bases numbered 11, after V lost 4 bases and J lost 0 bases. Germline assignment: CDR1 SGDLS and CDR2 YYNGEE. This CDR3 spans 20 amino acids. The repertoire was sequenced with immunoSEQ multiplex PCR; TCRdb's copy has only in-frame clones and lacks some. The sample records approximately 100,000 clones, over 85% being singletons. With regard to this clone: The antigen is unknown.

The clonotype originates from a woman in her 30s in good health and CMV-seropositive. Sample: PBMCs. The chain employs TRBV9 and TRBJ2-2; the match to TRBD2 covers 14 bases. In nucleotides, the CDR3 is TGTGCCAGCAGCCCCACGGGTGGACTAGCGGGAGGAACGAACACCGGGGAGCTGTTTTTT. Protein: CASSPTGGLAGGTNTGELFF.